A selection of T cell receptor beta chains follows, all from one sample in a study of early T cells in non-severe SARS-CoV-2 infection. Via MiXCR, TCRdb re-called the 5' RACE reads, giving one row per CDR3 protein. The sample includes some 56,000 distinct CDR3 sequences, about 15% seen only once; the top ten take roughly 3.9%. The input for sequencing was whole blood, taken at baseline. The receptors were sampled from an adult who was a healthcare worker with PCR-confirmed SARS-CoV-2 infection or an uninfected control (not recorded which). CDR3s leave out the opening cysteine and the closing phenylalanine or tryptophan. The D gene is left open where the match is weak.

v_gene: TRBV29-1
j_gene: TRBJ2-1
d_gene: TRBD1
CDR3aa: SVELGQPYNEQF

v_gene: TRBV11-2
j_gene: TRBJ2-7
d_gene: TRBD1
CDR3aa: ASKSLRGTGTYEQY

v_gene: TRBV28
j_gene: TRBJ2-7
d_gene: -
CDR3aa: ATKRNRDGAYEQY

v_gene: TRBV12-3/TRBV12-4
j_gene: TRBJ2-2
d_gene: TRBD1
CDR3aa: ASSRDRGYAGELF

v_gene: TRBV5-8
j_gene: TRBJ2-3
d_gene: -
CDR3aa: ASSPYKGWSADTQY

v_gene: TRBV7-8
j_gene: TRBJ2-1
d_gene: TRBD2
CDR3aa: ASSGGGAGGQGHEQF

v_gene: TRBV7-3
j_gene: TRBJ2-1
d_gene: -
CDR3aa: ASSLYYGVSSYNEQF

v_gene: TRBV12-3/TRBV12-4
j_gene: TRBJ2-7
d_gene: -
CDR3aa: ASSAGGQETGEQY

v_gene: TRBV27
j_gene: TRBJ1-2
d_gene: TRBD1
CDR3aa: ASSSSTGNYGYT

v_gene: TRBV10-3
j_gene: TRBJ2-2
d_gene: TRBD2
CDR3aa: AISVAGGRGAGELF

v_gene: TRBV2
j_gene: TRBJ2-1
d_gene: TRBD1
CDR3aa: ASSETGTGGWEQF

v_gene: TRBV4-1
j_gene: TRBJ2-3
d_gene: -
CDR3aa: ASSQPQDTQY

v_gene: TRBV19
j_gene: TRBJ2-2
d_gene: -
CDR3aa: ASRTRGGDTGELF

v_gene: TRBV28
j_gene: TRBJ2-4
d_gene: -
CDR3aa: ASSGLGTTLKNIQY

v_gene: TRBV14
j_gene: TRBJ2-3
d_gene: -
CDR3aa: ASSPLRGSYGTDTQY

v_gene: TRBV11-2
j_gene: TRBJ2-5
d_gene: -
CDR3aa: ATNGFGAGQETQY

v_gene: TRBV6-4
j_gene: TRBJ2-1
d_gene: TRBD2
CDR3aa: ASSSQAGGPRNEQF

v_gene: TRBV6-2/TRBV6-3
j_gene: TRBJ2-1
d_gene: -
CDR3aa: ASSYGTPEQF

v_gene: TRBV5-1
j_gene: TRBJ1-4
d_gene: -
CDR3aa: ASSLGTSSNEKLF

v_gene: TRBV6-1
j_gene: TRBJ2-7
d_gene: TRBD2
CDR3aa: ASTEAGGAIYEQY

v_gene: TRBV20-1
j_gene: TRBJ1-1
d_gene: TRBD1
CDR3aa: SARVLTGGTEAF

v_gene: TRBV12-3/TRBV12-4
j_gene: TRBJ2-4
d_gene: -
CDR3aa: ASSLSVKNIQY

v_gene: TRBV18
j_gene: TRBJ1-2
d_gene: TRBD1
CDR3aa: ASSPGQGGKTQKNYGYT

v_gene: TRBV5-5
j_gene: TRBJ2-3
d_gene: TRBD2
CDR3aa: ASSLGLAGEDTQY

v_gene: TRBV11-1
j_gene: TRBJ2-1
d_gene: -
CDR3aa: ASSLRLDSYNEQF

v_gene: TRBV6-6
j_gene: TRBJ1-1
d_gene: -
CDR3aa: ASTPPQGKTEAF

v_gene: TRBV6-1
j_gene: TRBJ2-4
d_gene: -
CDR3aa: ASSEGGVDKNIQY

v_gene: TRBV10-2
j_gene: TRBJ2-3
d_gene: TRBD1
CDR3aa: ASSEEDRVSDTQY

v_gene: TRBV28
j_gene: TRBJ2-3
d_gene: TRBD1
CDR3aa: ASTVTGATTDTQY

v_gene: TRBV28
j_gene: TRBJ1-4
d_gene: -
CDR3aa: ASNRQAEKLF